This TCR beta chain was recovered during a study of shared T cell receptors in the human thymus. The germline V gene has CDR1 SEHNR and CDR2 FQNEAQ (reference sequence). The CDR3 is made up of 14 amino acids. J lost 5 bases, V lost 8 bases, and 11 bases had no gene match. Generated by immunoSEQ multiplex PCR, the TCRdb table keeps only in-frame clones and is missing some. The table shows some 640,000 clones, with over 75% occurring only once. These sequences were also reported in another study, on human thymus T cells. Per that study: The thymus tissue came from resections taken during corrective heart surgery.

The specimen sequenced was thymocytes. The rearrangement joins TRBV7-9 to TRBJ1-1; 7 bases line up with TRBD1. The receptor was derived from a boy under two years old with a congenital heart defect. The CDR3 DNA sequence: TGTGCCAGCCGTCCGACAGGGATGGGAACTGAAGCTTTCTTT. Translated: CASRPTGMGTEAFF. The whole variable domain, filled in from reference TRBV7-9 and TRBJ1-1, reads DTGVSQNPRHKITKRGQNVTFRCDPISEHNRLYWYRQTLGQGPEFLTYFQNEAQLEKSRLLSDRFSAERPKGSFSTLEIQRTEQGDSAMYLCASRPTGMGTEAFFGQGTRLTVV.